The 26 T cell receptor beta chains presented below share a single source sample, sequenced in a study of persistence of HIV-infected CD4 T cells. Stimulation used approximately 9.1 ug/mL lysate from CMV-infected fibroblasts. CD40L/CD69 double-negative CD45RO-high memory CD4+ T cells were collected. Their recognized antigens are unknown. Sequencing used immunoSEQ version 4 in survey mode. The table came from immunoSEQ multiplex PCR; TCRdb's copy has only in-frame clones and leaves some out. The profile shows about 33,000 clones, 82% of them singletons. Sample: CD4+ T cells sorted from PBMCs after approximately 19-hour stimulation, taken from a patient who received antiretroviral therapy. The receptors were gathered from an adult woman with HIV who was CMV-seropositive.

The chain uses TRBV28 and TRBJ2-7; a weak D match, TRBD1 (6 bases). Germline V gene data show CDR1 as MDHEN and CDR2 as SYDVKM. This CDR3 region has 12 residues. The germline V and J ends were trimmed by 6 bases and 3 bases, with 9 bases remaining between them. CDR3 sequence reads: CASREQGYEQYF. DNA of the CDR3: TGTGCCAGCAGGGAACAGGGCTACGAGCAGTACTTC. Looking up the rest from reference TRBV28 and TRBJ2-7 gives the full variable domain: DVKVTQSSRYLVKRTGEKVFLECVQDMDHENMFWYRQDPGLGLRLIYFSYDVKMKEKGDIPEGYSVSREKKERFSLILESASTNQTSMYLCASREQGYEQYFGPGTRLTVT.

V is TRBV7-3 and J is TRBJ1-2; TRBD1 is a possible D gene (5 bases). The V end was cut by 1 base, the J end by 7 bases, with 10 bases between. This CDR3 is built from 13 residues. Looked up from germline, CDR1 is SGHTA and CDR2 is FQGTGA. The CDR3 is CASSLRAGIGYTF. The DNA of the CDR3 is TGTGCCAGCAGCTTAAGGGCAGGGATTGGCTACACCTTC.

V gene TRBV20-1 combines with J gene TRBJ1-3; D uncertain. The length of the CDR3 is 10 residues. V shed 2 bases and J shed 5 bases, with 1 base lying between them. Germline assignment: CDR1 DFQATT and CDR2 SNEGSKA (reference sequence). CDR3 residues: CSARRNTIYF. The CDR3 coding sequence is TGCAGTGCTAGACGAAACACCATATATTTT.

V gene TRBV20-1 combines with J gene TRBJ2-3, with D possibly matching TRBD2 (6 bases). The CDR3 spans 11 residues. V lost 5 bases, J lost 10 bases, and 13 bases lay in between. Per the germline V gene, CDR1 is DFQATT and CDR2 is SNEGSKA (reference sequence). CDR3 region: CSAPRGPSQYF. DNA for the CDR3: TGCAGTGCTCCGCGGGGCCCTTCGCAGTATTTT.

The rearrangement uses TRBV7-3 and TRBJ2-3, with 9 bases that match TRBD2. V was pared by 3 bases and J by 0 bases, with 1 base of the junction left unmatched. Per the germline V gene, CDR1 is SGHTA and CDR2 is FQGTGA. The CDR3 covers 15 residues. The CDR3 reads CASSFAGGSTDTQYF. Written as DNA, the CDR3 is TGTGCCAGCAGCTTTGCGGGAGGGAGCACAGATACGCAGTATTTT.

The rearrangement joins TRBV3-1 (or the pseudogene TRBV3-2) to TRBJ2-7; D gene uncertain. V lost 0 bases to trimming and J lost 0 bases, with 15 bases between them. The CDR3 runs to 17 residues. Germline CDR1 is LGHDT and CDR2 is YNNKEL (reference sequence). As DNA, the CDR3 is TGTGCCAGCAGCCAAGATTTAGGTAGAGGACCCTCCTACGAGCAGTACTTC. Translating gives CASSQDLGRGPSYEQYF.

There are a few counts of this clone. CDR3 nucleotides: TGTGCCAGCAGCTTTACGAGACAGAACACTGAAGCTTTCTTT. Its protein is CASSFTRQNTEAFF. The V call is TRBV7-9, the J call TRBJ1-1; D remains unclear. The CDR3 spans 14 residues. Trimming removed 3 bases at V and 1 base at J, with 9 bases between. The V gene's germline CDR1 is SEHNR and CDR2 FQNEAQ (reference sequence).

The CDR3 nucleotides are TGTGCCATTAAGGGGGAGCCCAACTATGGCTACACCTTC. Amino acid sequence: CAIKGEPNYGYTF. The chain uses TRBV19 and TRBJ1-2, with TRBD1 as a possible D gene (6 bases). CDR3 length: 13 residues. V was clipped by 10 bases and J by 2 bases, with 14 bases between them. Germline V gives CDR1 LNHDA, CDR2 SQIVND (reference sequence). The variable domain in full, with the rest retrieved from reference TRBV19 and TRBJ1-2, is DGGITQSPKYLFRKEGQNVTLSCEQNLNHDAMYWYRQDPGQGLRLIYYSQIVNDFQKGDIAEGYSVSREKKESFPLTVTSAQKNPTAFYLCAIKGEPNYGYTFGSGTRLTVV.

This clone was found a few times. The sample holds other DNA sequences that translate to the same CDR3. This rearrangement joins TRBV19 to TRBJ1-5, with TRBD1 identical over 8 bases. V gave up 3 bases and J gave up 2 bases; unmatched junction bases: 3. Germline V gives CDR1 LNHDA, CDR2 SQIVND (reference sequence). CDR3 size: 15 residues. CDR3 sequence: CASSIDRGGNQPQHF. The CDR3 DNA reads TGTGCCAGTAGTATTGACAGGGGAGGCAATCAGCCCCAGCATTTT.

As DNA, the CDR3 is TGTGCCAGTAGTGACCCGCGGACAGGCCTCGGTCGGGCCTACACCTTC. Amino acids: CASSDPRTGLGRAYTF. The rearrangement uses TRBV19 and TRBJ1-2; TRBD1 matches at 7 bases. V lost 5 bases to trimming and J lost 10 bases; unmatched junction nucleotides: 19. The CDR3 sequence is 16 residues long. Looked up from germline, CDR1 is LNHDA and CDR2 is SQIVND (reference sequence).

V gene TRBV10-3 combines with J gene TRBJ2-2; TRBD1 might be the D (6 bases). CDR3 length equals 14 residues. Deletions cut 5 bases from V and 1 base from J, with 8 bases between. Germline CDR1 ENHRY, CDR2 SYGVKD. CDR3 region: CAISWGRNTGELFF. The DNA of the CDR3 is TGTGCCATCAGTTGGGGGCGGAACACCGGGGAGCTGTTTTTT.

V gene TRBV7-2 combines with J gene TRBJ1-2, with a possible D match to TRBD1 (6 bases). The CDR3 sequence is 15 residues long. Germline V gene lookup returns CDR1 SGHTA and CDR2 FQGNSA. Trimming took 1 base from V and 4 from J, leaving 13 bases between them. Written as DNA, the CDR3 is TGTGCCAGCAGCTTAGGGGGGCAATCCCTCTATGGCTACACCTTC. As protein: CASSLGGQSLYGYTF. Variable domain in full (rest from reference TRBV7-2 and TRBJ1-2): GAGVSQSPSNKVTEKGKDVELRCDPISGHTALYWYRQSLGQGLEFLIYFQGNSAPDKSGLPSDRFSAERTGGSVSTLTIQRTQQEDSAVYLCASSLGGQSLYGYTFGSGTRLTVV.

The chain joins TRBV18 to TRBJ2-7, with D possibly TRBD1 on 5 matching bases. Looked up from germline, CDR1 is KGHSH and CDR2 is LQKENI. V shed 2 bases and J shed 4 bases, with 15 bases lying between them. This CDR3 is built from 15 residues. The CDR3, as DNA: TGTGCCAGCTCACCATCCAAGGGGCTTATATACGAGCAGTACTTC. Translation gives CASSPSKGLIYEQYF.

V and J are TRBV5-1 and TRBJ1-1; no reliable D call. With 3 bases removed from V and 1 base from J, the gap between germline ends came to 7 bases. Germline V CDR1 and CDR2: SGHRS, YFSETQ. The CDR3 has 13 amino acids. The CDR3 region has the DNA TGCGCCAGCAGCTCTCCGGGGAACACTGAAGCTTTCTTT. This codes for CASSSPGNTEAFF. Drawing the rest from reference TRBV5-1 and TRBJ1-1, the complete variable domain is KAGVTQTPRYLIKTRGQQVTLSCSPISGHRSVSWYQQTPGQGLQFLFEYFSETQRNKGNFPGRFSGRQFSNSRSEMNVSTLELGDSALYLCASSSPGNTEAFFGQGTRLTVV.

The chain combines TRBV5-1 with TRBJ2-7, with D possibly being TRBD2 (5 bases). Per the germline V gene, CDR1 is SGHRS and CDR2 is YFSETQ. V lost 1 base to trimming and J lost 0 bases, with 8 bases between them. The CDR3 spans 14 residues. The CDR3 loop reads CASSLQRASYEQYF. Here the CDR3 DNA reads TGCGCCAGCAGCTTGCAGAGGGCCTCCTACGAGCAGTACTTC.

This clone was seen only once. The V gene is TRBV9, the J gene TRBJ1-1; 7 nucleotides match TRBD1. The CDR3 sequence is 13 residues long. Germline CDR1 reads SGDLS; CDR2 reads YYNGEE. V shed 4 bases, J shed 8 bases, and the junction held 8 bases outside the gene matches. The CDR3 DNA reads as TGTGCCAGCAGCTCCCGGACAGGATCGGAAGCTTTCTTT. Protein: CASSSRTGSEAFF.

This chain uses TRBV5-1 with TRBJ2-7; TRBD2 might be the D (7 bases). Trimming cost V 5 bases and J 3 bases, with 18 bases left between them. The CDR3 is 15 residues long. Germline V gives CDR1 SGHRS, CDR2 YFSETQ. The CDR3 DNA reads as TGCGCCAGCAGTCCGGGGGGCCCCTTAAACTACGAGCAGTACTTC. Its translation: CASSPGGPLNYEQYF. Based on the CDR3 plus reference TRBV5-1 and TRBJ2-7, the full variable domain is KAGVTQTPRYLIKTRGQQVTLSCSPISGHRSVSWYQQTPGQGLQFLFEYFSETQRNKGNFPGRFSGRQFSNSRSEMNVSTLELGDSALYLCASSPGGPLNYEQYFGPGTRLTVT.

This rearrangement joins TRBV5-1 to TRBJ1-1, with D possibly being TRBD1 (5 bases). From germline, CDR1 is SGHRS and CDR2 YFSETQ. CDR3 length: 14 amino acids. V lost 3 bases to trimming and J lost 3 bases, with 12 bases between them. The DNA of the CDR3 is TGCGCCAGCAGCTGGGTCACCAGGGACACTGAAGCTTTCTTT. Encoded protein: CASSWVTRDTEAFF.

This chain links TRBV7-3 with TRBJ2-5; the match to TRBD1 covers 7 bases. V was clipped by 0 bases and J by 1 base; unmatched bases: 2. Germline V CDR1 and CDR2: SGHTA, FQGTGA. This CDR3 comprises 15 residues. In DNA, the CDR3 is TGTGCCAGCAGCTTAACCCGGGACAGCCAAGAGACCCAGTACTTC. Protein sequence: CASSLTRDSQETQYF.

The CDR3: CASSRDSTYEQYF. Here the CDR3 DNA reads TGTGCCAGCTCACGGGACAGCACCTACGAGCAGTACTTC. This chain links TRBV18 with TRBJ2-7, with 7 bases matching TRBD1. Trimming cost V 4 bases and J 2 bases; bases outside gene matches: 2. The CDR3 contains 13 residues. Germline lookup yields CDR1 KGHSH and CDR2 LQKENI.

The chain carries TRBV3-1 (or the pseudogene TRBV3-2) and TRBJ1-1; D gene ambiguous. This CDR3 contains 15 residues. V was cut by 0 bases and J by 4 bases, with 12 bases left in between. From germline, CDR1 is LGHDT and CDR2 YNNKEL (reference sequence). CDR3 loop: CASSQDRPASTEAFF. DNA for the CDR3: TGTGCCAGCAGCCAAGATCGGCCGGCGAGCACTGAAGCTTTCTTT.

The chain is built from TRBV5-1 and TRBJ2-3; TRBD2 agrees at 9 bases. CDR1 and CDR2 from the germline V gene are SGHRS and YFSETQ. With V trimmed by 4 bases and J by 5 bases, 5 bases remained unmatched. CDR3 length equals 14 residues. The CDR3 spells CASSDGLARDTQYF. CDR3 nucleotide sequence: TGCGCCAGCAGCGACGGACTAGCGCGAGATACGCAGTATTTT.

The CDR3 DNA is TGTGCCAGCAGCCAAGTCCACGACCTCTCTGGAAACACCATATATTTT. Amino acids: CASSQVHDLSGNTIYF. This chain uses TRBV14 with TRBJ1-3; D is unresolved. This CDR3 is built from 16 residues. V was cut by 1 base and J by 0 bases, with 10 bases left in between. Looked up from germline, CDR1 is SGHDN and CDR2 is FVKESK.

The chain couples TRBV19 to TRBJ2-4; the D gene is possibly TRBD2 (5 bases). CDR3 size: 13 residues. The germline V and J ends were trimmed by 3 bases and 10 bases, with 13 bases remaining between them. Per the germline V gene, CDR1 is LNHDA and CDR2 is SQIVND (reference sequence). The CDR3 nucleotides are TGTGCCAGTAGTATTTCCTGGGGAGAGATTCAGTACTTC. Its translation: CASSISWGEIQYF. Based on the CDR3 plus reference TRBV19 and TRBJ2-4, the full variable domain is DGGITQSPKYLFRKEGQNVTLSCEQNLNHDAMYWYRQDPGQGLRLIYYSQIVNDFQKGDIAEGYSVSREKKESFPLTVTSAQKNPTAFYLCASSISWGEIQYFGAGTRLSVL.

V is TRBV5-1 and J is TRBJ2-6, with D possibly TRBD1 on 5 matching bases. The length of the CDR3 is 16 residues. Trimming removed 5 bases at V and 0 bases at J, with 12 bases between. The V gene's germline CDR1 is SGHRS and CDR2 YFSETQ. CDR3 nucleotides: TGCGCCAGCAGTCCAACAGGATACTCTGGGGCCAACGTCCTGACTTTC. Translated: CASSPTGYSGANVLTF.

V is TRBV14 and J is TRBJ1-3; D is perhaps TRBD1 (5 bases). This CDR3 contains 13 residues. Trimming took off 5 bases at V and 4 bases at J, with 9 bases between the two ends. Germline values: CDR1 SGHDN, CDR2 FVKESK. The CDR3, as DNA: TGTGCCAGCAGCTGGGGGGACGGAAACACCATATATTTT. Its translation is CASSWGDGNTIYF. Filled out from reference TRBV14 and TRBJ1-3, the complete variable domain reads EAGVTQFPSHSVIEKGQTVTLRCDPISGHDNLYWYRRVMGKEIKFLLHFVKESKQDESGMPNNRFLAERTGGTYSTLKVQPAELEDSGVYFCASSWGDGNTIYFGEGSWLTVV.